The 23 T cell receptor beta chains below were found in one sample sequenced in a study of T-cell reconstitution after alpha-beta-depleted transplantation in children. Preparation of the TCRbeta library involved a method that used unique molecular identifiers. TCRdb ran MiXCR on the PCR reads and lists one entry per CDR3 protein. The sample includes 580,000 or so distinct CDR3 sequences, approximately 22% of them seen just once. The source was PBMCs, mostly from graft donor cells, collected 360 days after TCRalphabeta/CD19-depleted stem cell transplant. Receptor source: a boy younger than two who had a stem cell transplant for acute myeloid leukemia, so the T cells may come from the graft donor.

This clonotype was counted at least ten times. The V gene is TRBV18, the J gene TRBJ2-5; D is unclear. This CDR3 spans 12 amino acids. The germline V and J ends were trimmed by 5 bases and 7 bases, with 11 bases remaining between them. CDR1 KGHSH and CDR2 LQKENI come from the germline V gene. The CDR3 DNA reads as TGTGCCAGCTCATCGAGTTGGGGGACCCAGTACTTC. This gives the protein CASSSSWGTQYF. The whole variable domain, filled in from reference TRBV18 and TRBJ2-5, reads NAGVMQNPRHLVRRRGQEARLRCSPMKGHSHVYWYRQLPEEGLKFMVYLQKENIIDESGMPKERFSAEFPKEGPSILRIQQVVRGDSAAYFCASSSSWGTQYFGPGTRLLVL.

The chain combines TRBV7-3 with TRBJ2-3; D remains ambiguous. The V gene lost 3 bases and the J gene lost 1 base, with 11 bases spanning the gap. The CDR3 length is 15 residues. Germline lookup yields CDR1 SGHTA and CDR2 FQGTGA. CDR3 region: CASSFLLGGTDTQYF. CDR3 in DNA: TGTGCCAGCAGCTTTCTACTTGGGGGCACAGATACGCAGTATTTT.

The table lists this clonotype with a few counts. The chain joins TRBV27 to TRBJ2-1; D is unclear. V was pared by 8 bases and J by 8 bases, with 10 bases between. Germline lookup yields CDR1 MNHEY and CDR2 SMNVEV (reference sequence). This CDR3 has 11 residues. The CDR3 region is CASFFFDEQFF. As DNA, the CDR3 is TGTGCCAGCTTCTTTTTCGATGAGCAGTTCTTC.

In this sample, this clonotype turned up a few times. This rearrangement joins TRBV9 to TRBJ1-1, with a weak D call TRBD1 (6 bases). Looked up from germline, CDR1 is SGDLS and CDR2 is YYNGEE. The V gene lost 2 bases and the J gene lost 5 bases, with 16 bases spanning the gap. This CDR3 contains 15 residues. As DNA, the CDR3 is TGTGCCAGCAGCGTGGGGGACAACCGCCGGACTGAAGCTTTCTTT. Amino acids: CASSVGDNRRTEAFF.

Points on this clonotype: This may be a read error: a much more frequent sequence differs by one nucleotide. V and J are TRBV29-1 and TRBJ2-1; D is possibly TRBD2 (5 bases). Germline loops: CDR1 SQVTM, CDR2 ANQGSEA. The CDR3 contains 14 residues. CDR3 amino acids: CSVRKRFPSNGQFF. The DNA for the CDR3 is TGCAGCGTAAGAAAGCGGTTTCCCAGCAATGGGCAGTTCTTC.

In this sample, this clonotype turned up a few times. The CDR3 spells CSATTGGGVISGANVLTF. CDR3 coding DNA: TGCAGTGCTACCACTGGCGGGGGGGTAATATCTGGGGCCAACGTCCTGACTTTC. The chain recombines TRBV20-1 with TRBJ2-6, with 9 bases matching TRBD2. Germline V gives CDR1 DFQATT, CDR2 SNEGSKA (reference sequence). Trimming removed 4 bases from V and 1 base from J; junction bases left unmatched: 11. The CDR3 covers 18 residues.

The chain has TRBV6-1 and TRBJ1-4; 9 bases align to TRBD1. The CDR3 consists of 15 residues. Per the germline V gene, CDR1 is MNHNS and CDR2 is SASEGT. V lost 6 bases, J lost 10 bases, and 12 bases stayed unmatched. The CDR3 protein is CASRAALGQGGKLFF. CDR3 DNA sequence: TGTGCCAGCAGGGCCGCTTTGGGACAGGGAGGAAAACTGTTTTTT.

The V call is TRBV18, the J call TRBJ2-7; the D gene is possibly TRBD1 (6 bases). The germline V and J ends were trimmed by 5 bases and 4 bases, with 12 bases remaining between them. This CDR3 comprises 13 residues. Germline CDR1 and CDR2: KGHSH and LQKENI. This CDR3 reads CASSYQGWYEQYV. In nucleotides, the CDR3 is TGTGCCAGCTCATATCAGGGGTGGTACGAGCAGTACGTC.

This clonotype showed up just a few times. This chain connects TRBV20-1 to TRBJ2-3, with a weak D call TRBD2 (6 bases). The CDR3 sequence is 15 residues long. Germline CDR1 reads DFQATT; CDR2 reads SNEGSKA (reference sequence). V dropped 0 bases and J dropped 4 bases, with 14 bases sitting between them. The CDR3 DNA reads TGCAGTGCTAGAGAAGTTCGGGGGTCAGCAGATACGCAGTATTTT. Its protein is CSAREVRGSADTQYF.

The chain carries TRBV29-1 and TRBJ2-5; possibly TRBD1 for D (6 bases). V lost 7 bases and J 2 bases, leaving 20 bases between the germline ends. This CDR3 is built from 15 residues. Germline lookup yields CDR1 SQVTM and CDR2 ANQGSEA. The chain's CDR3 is CSAPPPTGSQETQYF. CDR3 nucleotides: TGCAGCGCTCCCCCCCCCACAGGGTCACAAGAGACCCAGTACTTC.

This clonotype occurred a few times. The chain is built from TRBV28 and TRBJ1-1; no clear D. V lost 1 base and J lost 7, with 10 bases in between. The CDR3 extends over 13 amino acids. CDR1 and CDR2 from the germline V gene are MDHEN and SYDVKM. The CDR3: CASSLLRNVEAFF. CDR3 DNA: TGTGCCAGCAGTTTATTGAGAAACGTTGAAGCTTTCTTT.

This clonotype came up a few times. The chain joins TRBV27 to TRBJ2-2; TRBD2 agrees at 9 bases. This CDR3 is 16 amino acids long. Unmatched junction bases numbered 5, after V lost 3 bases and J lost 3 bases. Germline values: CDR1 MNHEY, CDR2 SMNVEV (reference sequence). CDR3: CASSLLAGAYTGELFF. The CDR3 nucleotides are TGTGCCAGCAGTTTGTTAGCGGGGGCGTACACCGGGGAGCTGTTTTTT.

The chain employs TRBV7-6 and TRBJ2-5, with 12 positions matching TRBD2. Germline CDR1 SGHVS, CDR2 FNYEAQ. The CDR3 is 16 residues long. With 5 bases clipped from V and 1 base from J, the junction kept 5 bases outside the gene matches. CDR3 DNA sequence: TGTGCCAGCAGCATAACTAGCGGGGGGCCCCAAGAGACCCAGTACTTC. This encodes CASSITSGGPQETQYF.

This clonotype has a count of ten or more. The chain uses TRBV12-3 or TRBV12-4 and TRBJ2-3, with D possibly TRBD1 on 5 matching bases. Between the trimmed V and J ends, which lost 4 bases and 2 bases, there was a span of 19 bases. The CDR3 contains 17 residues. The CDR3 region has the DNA TGTGCCAGCAGTTCAAAATACGACAGACTCTCCACAGATACGCAGTATTTT. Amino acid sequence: CASSSKYDRLSTDTQYF.

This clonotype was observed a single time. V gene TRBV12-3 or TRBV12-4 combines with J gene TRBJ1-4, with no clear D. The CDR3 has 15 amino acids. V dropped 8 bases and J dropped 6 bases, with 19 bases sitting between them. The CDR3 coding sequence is TGTGCCAGCCGCCCCACCACATTAGCACATGAAAAACTGTTTTTT. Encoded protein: CASRPTTLAHEKLFF.

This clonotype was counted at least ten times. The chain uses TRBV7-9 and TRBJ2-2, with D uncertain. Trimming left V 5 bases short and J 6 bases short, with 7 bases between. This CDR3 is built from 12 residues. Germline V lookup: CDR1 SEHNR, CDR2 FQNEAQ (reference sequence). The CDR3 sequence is CASSPRPGELFF. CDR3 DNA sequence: TGTGCCAGCAGCCCAAGGCCCGGGGAGCTGTTTTTT.

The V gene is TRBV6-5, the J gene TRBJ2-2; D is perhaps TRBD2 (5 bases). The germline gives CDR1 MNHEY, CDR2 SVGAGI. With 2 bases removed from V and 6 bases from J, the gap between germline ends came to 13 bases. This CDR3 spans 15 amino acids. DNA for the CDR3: TGTGCCAGCAGTTACCAACCCGGGGTGTCCGGGGAGCTGTTTTTT. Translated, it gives CASSYQPGVSGELFF.

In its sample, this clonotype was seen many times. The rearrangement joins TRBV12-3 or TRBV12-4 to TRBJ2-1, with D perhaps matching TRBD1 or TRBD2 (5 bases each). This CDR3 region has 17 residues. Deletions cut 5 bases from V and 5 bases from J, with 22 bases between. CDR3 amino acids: CASSRRLKSGTNNEQFF. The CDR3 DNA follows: TGTGCCAGCAGTCGTCGTTTGAAGTCTGGGACCAACAATGAGCAGTTCTTC.

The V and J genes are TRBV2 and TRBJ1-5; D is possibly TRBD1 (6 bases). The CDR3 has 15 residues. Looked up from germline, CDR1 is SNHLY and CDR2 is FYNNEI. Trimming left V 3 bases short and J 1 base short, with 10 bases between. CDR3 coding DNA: TGTGCCAGCAGTGATCAGGGGCCAAGCAATCAGCCCCAGCATTTT. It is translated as CASSDQGPSNQPQHF.

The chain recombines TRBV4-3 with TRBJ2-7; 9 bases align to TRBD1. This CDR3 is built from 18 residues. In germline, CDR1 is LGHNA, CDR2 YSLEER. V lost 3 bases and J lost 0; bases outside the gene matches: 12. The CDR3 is CASSQHYRGDRASYEQYF. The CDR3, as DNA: TGCGCCAGCAGCCAGCATTATCGGGGGGACAGGGCCTCCTACGAGCAGTACTTC.

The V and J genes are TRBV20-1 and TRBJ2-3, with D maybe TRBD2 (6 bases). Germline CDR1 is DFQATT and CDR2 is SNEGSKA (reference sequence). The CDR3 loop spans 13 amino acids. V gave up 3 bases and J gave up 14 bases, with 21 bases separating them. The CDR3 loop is CSASWGVDASAYF. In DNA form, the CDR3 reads TGCAGTGCTAGCTGGGGGGTGGACGCCAGTGCGTATTTT.

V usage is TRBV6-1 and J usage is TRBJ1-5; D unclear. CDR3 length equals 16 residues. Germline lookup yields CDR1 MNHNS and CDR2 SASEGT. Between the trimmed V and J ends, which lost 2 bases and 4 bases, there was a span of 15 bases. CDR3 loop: CASSESPASSNQPQHF. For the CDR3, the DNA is TGTGCCAGCAGTGAATCCCCAGCGTCCTCGAATCAGCCCCAGCATTTT.

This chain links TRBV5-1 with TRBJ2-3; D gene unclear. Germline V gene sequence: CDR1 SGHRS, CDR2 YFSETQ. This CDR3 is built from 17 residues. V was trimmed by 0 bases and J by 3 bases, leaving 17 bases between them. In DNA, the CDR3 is TGCGCCAGCAGCTTGGCCCTCTCCACGTTGGGTACAGATACGCAGTATTTT. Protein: CASSLALSTLGTDTQYF.